The 20 T cell receptor beta chains below all came from one sample that was sequenced in a study of blood T cell repertoires in COVID-19 (dated by TCRdb to the early 2020s). Library preparation used the immunoSEQ multiplex PCR assay. TCRdb obtained this table from immuneACCESS and retained in-frame rearrangements with V and J assigned. These tables miss some clones; where compared with another copy, unresolved V genes account for less than half of the shortfall, and the remainder is unexplained. This sample comprises around 21,000 clones, about four fifths of them detected only once. The ten top clones hold approximately 53% of the sample. The material sequenced was peripheral blood. The receptors originated from a man older than 75 with acute or convalescent COVID-19.

J is TRBJ2-5 and V is TRBV24-1, with D possibly matching TRBD2 (6 bases). The CDR3 spans 16 residues. Trimming stripped 3 bases from V and 0 bases from J, with 13 bases between. Germline V gene sequence: CDR1 KGHDR, CDR2 SFDVKD. CDR3 nucleotide sequence: TGTGCCACCAGTGATCCCATCCGGGACTACCAAGAGACCCAGTACTTC. It specifies CATSDPIRDYQETQYF.

This clone was observed once. The chain has TRBV10-3 and TRBJ1-1; maybe TRBD1 (5 bases). CDR3 length: 15 residues. From germline, CDR1 is ENHRY and CDR2 SYGVKD. V was shortened by 8 bases and J by 0 bases, with 16 bases between the two germline ends. Here the CDR3 reads CAISKTEDLNTEAFF. The CDR3 coding sequence is TGTGCCATCTCAAAGACAGAAGATTTGAACACTGAAGCTTTCTTT.

DNA of the CDR3: TGCGCCAGCAGCCAAGCCGGGACAGACACAGATACGCAGTATTTT. Its protein is CASSQAGTDTDTQYF. The chain links TRBV5-1 to TRBJ2-3, with TRBD1 matching 7 bases. Germline CDR1 reads SGHRS; CDR2 reads YFSETQ. The J segment lost 2 bases and the V segment lost 4 bases, leaving 7 bases of the junction unmatched. The CDR3 has 15 residues.

The chain links TRBV7-8 to TRBJ1-5; D perhaps matches TRBD1 (6 bases). The V gene lost 2 bases and the J gene lost 3 bases, with 11 bases spanning the gap. The CDR3 spans 15 residues. Germline V lookup: CDR1 SGHVS, CDR2 FQNEAQ. The CDR3: CASSLLGAFNQPQHF. CDR3 nucleotide sequence: TGTGCCAGCAGCTTACTGGGGGCTTTCAATCAGCCCCAGCATTTT.

This clone was picked up one time. The identical CDR3 is also encoded by other nucleotide sequences in the sample. The gene calls are TRBV19 and TRBJ1-5, with D perhaps matching TRBD1 (5 bases). Trimming took 3 bases from V and 2 from J, leaving 8 bases between them. Looked up from germline, CDR1 is LNHDA and CDR2 is SQIVND (reference sequence). The CDR3 sequence is 14 residues long. The DNA for the CDR3 is TGTGCCAGTAGTATTCAAGGGGGCAATCAGCCCCAGCATTTT. Translating gives CASSIQGGNQPQHF.

The chain combines TRBV30 with TRBJ2-6; possible D gene TRBD1, 6 bases. V shed 2 bases and J shed 3 bases, with 23 bases lying between them. Germline V gene data show CDR1 as GTSNPN and CDR2 as SVGIG (reference sequence). This CDR3 is 19 amino acids long. DNA of the CDR3: TGTGCCTGGAGTCCGGTAGGAACAGGGCCTTATGGTGGGGCCAACGTCCTGACTTTC. It is translated as CAWSPVGTGPYGGANVLTF.

The V and J genes are TRBV20-1 and TRBJ2-3; TRBD2 aligns across 9 bases. Germline V gene data show CDR1 as DFQATT and CDR2 as SNEGSKA (reference sequence). After removal of 3 bases from V and 3 bases from J, the junction contained 7 bases not matched to a gene. There are 15 residues in the CDR3. The CDR3 nucleotides are TGCAGTGCTAGTAGGGTAGCGGGAGAGACAGATACGCAGTATTTT. It translates to CSASRVAGETDTQYF.

This clone occurred a few times. The CDR3 sequence: CASSQGQGFSYEQYV. In DNA, the CDR3 is TGTGCCAGCAGCCAGGGACAGGGATTTTCCTACGAGCAGTACGTC. The chain combines TRBV6-6 with TRBJ2-7, with 9 bases that match TRBD1. Trimming at V came to 6 bases and at J to 1 base, leaving 7 bases not matched to a gene. Germline V gene sequence: CDR1 MNHNY, CDR2 SVGAGI (reference sequence). The CDR3 is 15 amino acids.

This clone was seen only a few times. The chain couples TRBV11-3 to TRBJ2-1; 12 bases map to TRBD2. The germline gives CDR1 SGHNT, CDR2 YENEEA. CDR3 length: 16 amino acids. The V gene end was trimmed by 1 base and the J gene end by 4 bases; junction bases not matched to a gene: 2. DNA of the CDR3: TGTGCCAGCAGCTTAGGGACTAGCGGGATATACAATGAGCAGTTCTTC. Its protein is CASSLGTSGIYNEQFF.

In its sample, this clone was seen a few times. The chain uses TRBV7-2 and TRBJ2-2; TRBD2 matches 7 bases. Germline CDR1 SGHTA, CDR2 FQGNSA. V shed 5 bases and J 0 bases; nucleotides not matched to a gene: 6. The CDR3 extends over 16 amino acids. The DNA for the CDR3 is TGTGCCAGCAGCCCCTCCGGGACTACGAACACCGGGGAGCTGTTTTTT. As protein: CASSPSGTTNTGELFF.

This rearrangement joins TRBV2 to TRBJ2-2, with D possibly matching TRBD2 (7 bases). CDR3 length: 16 residues. Looked up from germline, CDR1 is SNHLY and CDR2 is FYNNEI. The V end was cut by 7 bases, the J end by 0 bases, with 15 bases between. For the CDR3, the DNA is TGTGCCAGCATCGTCTGGGGGGGCGCGAACACCGGGGAGCTGTTTTTT. Protein sequence: CASIVWGGANTGELFF.

CDR3 bases: TGTGCCAGTGCGGACATAACCAATCAGCCCCAGCATTTT. This gives the protein CASADITNQPQHF. The genes are TRBV19 and TRBJ1-5; maybe TRBD1 (5 bases). Trimming pared 8 bases from V and 3 bases from J, leaving 11 bases between. Looked up from germline, CDR1 is LNHDA and CDR2 is SQIVND (reference sequence). This CDR3 is 13 amino acids long.

This CDR3 reads CATSDRLRTDTQYF. The CDR3 bases are TGTGCCACCAGTGATCGGTTAAGAACAGATACGCAGTATTTT. The J gene is TRBJ2-3, the V gene TRBV24-1; D not resolved. The length of the CDR3 is 14 residues. The germline CDR1 and CDR2 sequences are KGHDR and SFDVKD. V lost 3 bases and J lost 3, with 9 bases in between.

The chain combines TRBV21-1 with TRBJ2-7; TRBD2 is the table's D call and was not checked against the DNA. TRBV21-1 is a known pseudogene. The CDR3 spans 14 residues. The CDR3 bases are TGTGCCAGCACCAAACGGACTAGCTCCCGGGAGCAGTACGTC. It specifies CASTKRTSSREQYV.

The chain recombines TRBV7-2 with TRBJ1-2; 10 bases align to TRBD1. The germline CDR1 and CDR2 sequences are SGHTA and FQGNSA. Trimming removed 6 bases from V and 8 bases from J; junction bases left unmatched: 6. This CDR3 comprises 13 residues. The CDR3 spells CASSFGQGGGYTF. CDR3 in DNA: TGTGCCAGCAGTTTCGGACAGGGGGGCGGCTACACCTTC.

V gene TRBV6-5 combines with J gene TRBJ1-2, with 10 bases lining up with TRBD1. Germline V gene data show CDR1 as MNHEY and CDR2 as SVGAGI. The CDR3 consists of 14 residues. Losses at the gene ends were 6 bases for V and 8 bases for J; bases not matched to a gene: 9. The CDR3 sequence is CASRDGTGVLGYTF. The CDR3 DNA is TGTGCCAGCAGGGACGGGACAGGGGTTTTAGGCTACACCTTC.

The chain links TRBV3-1 (or the pseudogene TRBV3-2) to TRBJ1-4; 8 bases map to TRBD1. The CDR3 loop spans 13 amino acids. Germline CDR1 and CDR2: LGHDT and YNNKEL (reference sequence). The J segment lost 7 bases and the V segment lost 6 bases, leaving 4 bases of the junction unmatched. CDR3 residues: CASSRTGGEKLFF. CDR3 coding DNA: TGTGCCAGCAGTCGTACAGGGGGTGAAAAACTGTTTTTT.

The rearrangement links TRBV20-1 to TRBJ1-1; D gene ambiguous. The CDR3 spans 11 residues. Trimming stripped 5 bases from V and 11 bases from J, with 15 bases between. Germline CDR1 DFQATT, CDR2 SNEGSKA (reference sequence). CDR3 sequence: CSALDQRPAFF. In nucleotides, the CDR3 is TGCAGTGCTTTAGACCAGAGGCCCGCTTTCTTT.

The chain recombines TRBV24-1 with TRBJ1-5; the match to TRBD1 covers 7 bases. V lost 1 base, J lost 6 bases, and 14 bases stayed unmatched. The CDR3 covers 18 residues. Per germline, CDR1 KGHDR and CDR2 SFDVKD. CDR3 bases: TGTGCCACCAGTGATTTCAGTGCGCTTCAGGGGGTGGTTCAGCCCCAGCATTTT. It translates to CATSDFSALQGVVQPQHF.

This clone occurred once. The chain joins TRBV30 to TRBJ1-5, with a tentative D call TRBD1 (6 bases). Trimming took 5 bases from V and 6 from J, leaving 17 bases between them. The CDR3 has 14 amino acids. Germline CDR1 is GTSNPN and CDR2 is SVGIG (reference sequence). The CDR3 DNA sequence: TGTGCCTGGGCTCGCGGGGGGGCGGGTCAGCCCCAGCATTTT. Translated: CAWARGGAGQPQHF.